The 4 T cell receptor beta chains below come from one sample, sequenced in a study of blood T cell repertoires in COVID-19. TCRdb keeps only in-frame clones here, not all; method: immunoSEQ multiplex PCR. Altogether roughly 30,000 clones are present, about 85% being singletons, with the ten largest covering over 20%. Sequencing was performed on peripheral blood. These receptors were taken from a human donor in a cohort sampled during active COVID-19.

V and J are TRBV5-4 and TRBJ2-1, with TRBD2 matching 10 bases. Trimming removed 4 bases from V and 7 bases from J; junction bases left unmatched: 20. This CDR3 is 19 amino acids long. From germline, CDR1 is SGHNT and CDR2 YYREEE (reference sequence). The CDR3 region is CASSAHSSSGGPTGNEQFF. The CDR3 region has the DNA TGTGCCAGCAGCGCCCATTCATCTAGCGGGGGCCCCACGGGGAATGAGCAGTTCTTC.

This clone was seen a single time. The chain uses TRBV11-3 and TRBJ1-2; possibly TRBD1 for D (6 bases). Germline lookup yields CDR1 SGHNT and CDR2 YENEEA. V was pared by 5 bases and J by 4 bases, with 14 bases between. The CDR3 length is 14 residues. CDR3 sequence (DNA): TGTGCCAGCAGCGTGAGTCGAGGGGGCTATGGCTACACCTTC. Protein product: CASSVSRGGYGYTF.

J is TRBJ1-1 and V is TRBV11-3, with D tentatively TRBD1 (5 bases). Per the germline V gene, CDR1 is SGHNT and CDR2 is YENEEA. V was clipped by 5 bases and J by 11 bases, with 18 bases between them. This CDR3 region has 13 residues. CDR3 in DNA: TGTGCCAGCAGCCCCCAGGGCCCTAAAGTGGCTTTCTTT. This gives the protein CASSPQGPKVAFF.

This clone was counted between two and nine times. V is TRBV5-4 and J is TRBJ1-3; 7 nucleotides agree with TRBD1. Germline V gene lookup returns CDR1 SGHNT and CDR2 YYREEE (reference sequence). The junction had 3 bases not matched to a gene; V was cut back by 4 bases and J by 2 bases. CDR3 length: 14 residues. CDR3 sequence: CASSQTGAGNTIYF. The CDR3 nucleotides read TGTGCCAGCAGCCAAACAGGGGCTGGAAACACCATATATTTT.